The 2 T cell receptor gamma chains reported below all come from one sample, sequenced in a study of gamma-delta chains in newborns, infants, children. TCRdb used CATT to re-call clones from the reads. This table holds 3,000 to 4,000 gamma-chain clones, more than 55% found once. Specimen: blood. The receptors stem from a child who was a newborn, infant or young child, either healthy, febrile or measles-vaccinated (not recorded which).

Points on this clone: Other nucleotide sequences from this sample produce the same CDR3. This chain joins TRGV9 and TRGJ1 or TRGJ2. No J gene is reported in TCRdb; it was inferred here by comparing the DNA with germline. The CDR3 extends over 13 amino acids. The ends lost 2 bases at V and 7 bases at J; junction bases unmatched: 8. Germline-derived CDR1 and CDR2 are GITISATS and ISYDGTV (reference sequence). CDR3 protein: CALWEAYPYKKLF. CDR3 DNA sequence: TGTGCCTTGTGGGAGGCTTATCCATATAAGAAACTCTTT.

A word on this clone: Germline is not matched at one junction end, which may reflect a read error. This chain uses TRGV2 with TRGJP2. No J segment appears in TCRdb, so it was assigned here by matching the sequence to germline. The CDR3 sequence is 12 residues long. The germline CDR1 and CDR2 sequences are EGSNGY and YDSYNSKV. The CDR3 DNA reads as TGTGCCACCTGGGGTAGTGATCGGATCAAGACGTTT. This sequence encodes CATWGSDRIKTF.